These T cell receptor beta chains were read from a single sample in a study of cytomegalovirus exposure and HLA in healthy donors. Here immunoSEQ multiplex PCR was the method, and the copy in TCRdb shows in-frame clones only, minus some. The data hold approximately 140,000 clones, with around 60% observed a single time. Material for sequencing was PBMCs. These receptor sequences come from an older woman in good health and CMV-seropositive. Both conserved end residues are part of each CDR3. The D gene is left open where the match is weak. Rows may omit the clone size; those that give it use once, few, many or a size class.

J gene	V gene	D gene	clone size	CDR3 protein	CDR3 DNA
TRBJ2-7	TRBV5-6	NA	NA	CASSPATVWPYEQYF	TGTGCCAGCAGCCCGGCGACAGTTTGGCCCTACGAGCAGTACTTC
TRBJ2-6	TRBV10-3	TRBD1	NA	CAISGWDRGRAGANVLTF	TGTGCCATCAGTGGGTGGGACAGGGGGCGCGCTGGGGCCAACGTCCTGACTTTC
TRBJ1-5	TRBV4-3	TRBD1	NA	CASSQDRGQPQHF	TGCGCCAGCAGCCAAGACAGGGGGCAGCCCCAGCATTTT
TRBJ1-5	TRBV30	NA	NA	CAWSRQVNQPQHF	TGTGCCTGGAGCCGACAAGTCAATCAGCCCCAGCATTTT
TRBJ1-2	TRBV4-3	NA	NA	CASSQLEGALANYGYTF	TGCGCCAGCAGCCAACTCGAAGGGGCTTTAGCTAACTATGGCTACACCTTC
TRBJ2-6	TRBV5-1	NA	NA	CASSPQGVSFSGANVLTF	TGCGCCAGCAGCCCGCAGGGTGTCTCCTTTTCTGGGGCCAACGTCCTGACTTTC
TRBJ2-7	TRBV5-1	TRBD1	NA	CASSLTGTGEQYF	TGCGCCAGCAGCTTGACCGGGACAGGCGAGCAGTACTTC
TRBJ2-1	TRBV11-2	TRBD2	NA	CASSLDAGAYNEQFF	TGTGCCAGCAGCTTAGACGCGGGAGCCTACAATGAGCAGTTCTTC
TRBJ2-2	TRBV19	NA	few	CATQGWINTGELFF	TGTGCCACCCAGGGCTGGATCAACACCGGGGAGCTGTTTTTT
TRBJ2-3	TRBV7-9	NA	NA	CASSLVLGAADTQYF	TGTGCCAGCAGCTTAGTGCTGGGGGCCGCAGATACGCAGTATTTT
TRBJ1-1	TRBV14	NA	NA	CASSQYQGNAEAFF	TGTGCCAGCAGCCAATATCAGGGTAACGCTGAAGCTTTCTTT
TRBJ2-1	TRBV6-6	TRBD1	NA	CASSYWTGQPYNEQFF	TGTGCCAGCAGTTACTGGACAGGGCAACCCTACAATGAGCAGTTCTTC
TRBJ2-7	TRBV27	NA	few	CASIGLGSYEQYF	TGTGCCAGCATAGGCCTAGGCTCCTACGAGCAGTACTTC
TRBJ1-1	TRBV6-5	TRBD1	NA	CASTNDRVSTEAFF	TGTGCCAGCACTAATGACAGGGTGAGCACTGAAGCTTTCTTT